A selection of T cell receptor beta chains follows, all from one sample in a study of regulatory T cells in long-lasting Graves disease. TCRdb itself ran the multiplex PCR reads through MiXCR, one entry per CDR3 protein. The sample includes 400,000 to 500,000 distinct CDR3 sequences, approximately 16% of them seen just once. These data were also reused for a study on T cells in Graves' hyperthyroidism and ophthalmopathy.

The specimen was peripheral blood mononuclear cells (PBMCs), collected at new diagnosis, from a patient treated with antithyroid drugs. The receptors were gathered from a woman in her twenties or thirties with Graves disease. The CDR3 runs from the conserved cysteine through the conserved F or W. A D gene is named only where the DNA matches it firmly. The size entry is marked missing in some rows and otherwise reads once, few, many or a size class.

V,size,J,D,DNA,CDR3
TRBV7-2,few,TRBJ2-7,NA,TGTGCCAGCAGCTCGAGCTCCTACGAGCAGCACTTC,CASSSSSYEQHF
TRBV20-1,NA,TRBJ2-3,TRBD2,TGCAGTGCTGAAAAAGCGGGGATCACAGATACGCAGTATTTT,CSAEKAGITDTQYF
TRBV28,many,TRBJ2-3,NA,TGTGCCAGCAGTTCTCGGACGGACCCTAGCACAGATACGCAGTATTTT,CASSSRTDPSTDTQYF
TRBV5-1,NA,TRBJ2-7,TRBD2,TGCGCCAGCAGCTTGGAGCCGGGGGGTCTCTCCTACGAGCAGTACTTC,CASSLEPGGLSYEQYF
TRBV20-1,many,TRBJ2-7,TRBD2,TGCAGTGCGCGGACTAGCGGGAGTTGGGCCTACGAGCAGTACTTC,CSARTSGSWAYEQYF
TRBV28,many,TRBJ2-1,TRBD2,TGTGCCAGCAGTTTCGGGGACTACTACAATGAGCAGTTCTTC,CASSFGDYYNEQFF
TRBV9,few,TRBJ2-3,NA,TGTGCCAGCAGCGCCGGGACTTCCTTCACAGATACGCAGTATTTT,CASSAGTSFTDTQYF
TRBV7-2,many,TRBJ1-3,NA,TGTGCCAGCAGCACTAGCGCTGTGGGGGACACCATATATTTT,CASSTSAVGDTIYF
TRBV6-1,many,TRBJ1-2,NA,TGTGCCAGCAGTGGGAATGTGTTGTGGGATTATGGCTACACCTTC,CASSGNVLWDYGYTF
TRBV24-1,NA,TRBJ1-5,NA,TGTGCCACCAGTGACCTTGACAGTGCGCAGCCCCAGCATTTT,CATSDLDSAQPQHF
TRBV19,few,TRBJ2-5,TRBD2,TGTGCCAGTAGTCCCTCTAGCGGGAGTCTCCAAGAGACCCAGTACTTC,CASSPSSGSLQETQYF
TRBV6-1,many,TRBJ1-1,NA,TGTGCCAGCAGTGTAGGGTGGAACACTGAAGCTTTCTTT,CASSVGWNTEAFF
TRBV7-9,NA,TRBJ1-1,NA,TGTGCCAGCAGCTCCACCCGGGGCCTGAACACTGAAGCTTTCTTT,CASSSTRGLNTEAFF
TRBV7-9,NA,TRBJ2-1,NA,TGTGCCACCCAGACCGGGGTGTACAATGAGCAGTTCTTC,CATQTGVYNEQFF
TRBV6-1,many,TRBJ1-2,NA,TGTGCCAGCAGTCGGATGGACATTACCCAAAACTATGGCTACACCTTC,CASSRMDITQNYGYTF
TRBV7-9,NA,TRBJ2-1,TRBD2,TGTGCCAGCAGCCCCAGGAGCGGGAGGGCCCGTGAGCAGTTCTTC,CASSPRSGRAREQFF
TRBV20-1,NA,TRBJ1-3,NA,TGCAGTGCTAGAGAAACCGGACGGTACTCTGGAAACACCATATATTTT,CSARETGRYSGNTIYF
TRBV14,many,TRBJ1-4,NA,TGTGCCAGCAGCCAAGATGAACAACCTCCCTCGCGGGAACTGTTTTTT,CASSQDEQPPSRELFF
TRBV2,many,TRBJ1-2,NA,TGTGCCAGCCGCCTCCGAGACAGTGCCTTC,CASRLRDSAF
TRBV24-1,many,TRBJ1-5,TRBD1,TGTGCCACCAGTGACTGGGACAGAGATCAGCCCCAGCATTTT,CATSDWDRDQPQHF
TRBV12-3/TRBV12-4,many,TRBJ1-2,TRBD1,TGTGCCAGCGGCATTCGACAGGGGGTTAACTATGGCTACACCTTC,CASGIRQGVNYGYTF
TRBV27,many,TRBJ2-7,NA,TGTGCCAGCAGGACCTCGCGGTCCTACGAGCAGTACTTC,CASRTSRSYEQYF
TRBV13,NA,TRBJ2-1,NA,TGTGCCAGCAGCTTAGCGGGAGTCTTAGGTGAGCAGTTCTTC,CASSLAGVLGEQFF
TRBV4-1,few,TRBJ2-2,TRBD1,TGCGCCAGCAGCCAACCGACTAGGGACAGGGGTAACACCGGGGAGCTGTTTTTT,CASSQPTRDRGNTGELFF
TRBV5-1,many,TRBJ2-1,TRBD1,TGCGCCAGCAGCATGAGGGGGCTGGACCCCTACAATGAGCAGTTCTTC,CASSMRGLDPYNEQFF
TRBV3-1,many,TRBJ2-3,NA,TGTGCCAGCAGCCTCCTCCCGGCCTCAGTTGATACGCAGTATTTT,CASSLLPASVDTQYF
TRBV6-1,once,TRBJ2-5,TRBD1,TGTGCCAGCAGTCGATGGACAGGGGGCCGAGAGACCCAGTACTTC,CASSRWTGGRETQYF
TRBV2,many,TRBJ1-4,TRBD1,TGTGCTACCGGGACAGGGGAAGAAAAACTGTTTTTT,CATGTGEEKLFF
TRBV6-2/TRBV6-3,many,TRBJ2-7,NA,TGTGCCAGCAGTTCACCTCCCGGTACTCCCTACGAGCAGTACTTC,CASSSPPGTPYEQYF
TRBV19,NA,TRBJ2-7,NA,TGTGCCAGTTTCTCCCCGCTACGTCACGAGCAGTACTTC,CASFSPLRHEQYF
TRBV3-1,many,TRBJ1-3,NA,TGTGCCAGCAGTGCGACAGACTCTGGAAACACCATATATTTT,CASSATDSGNTIYF
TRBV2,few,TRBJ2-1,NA,TGTGCCAGCATTCCGGGTCCCTACAATGGGCAGTTCTTC,CASIPGPYNGQFF